The 25 T cell receptor beta chains in this list originate from one sample, sequenced in a study of patients and donors after allogeneic stem cell transplantation. TCRdb reprocessed the RT-PCR reads via MiXCR and lists one record per CDR3 protein. The repertoire includes tens of thousands of distinct CDR3 sequences, about 25% of them detected once, and 26% sits in the top ten. The material sequenced was blood, either unsorted or a sorted T cell fraction (not recorded which). The receptors derive from a human donor who was either an allogeneic HSCT recipient or a stem cell or donor lymphocyte infusion donor (not recorded which). It is not recorded whose cells these are; they may come from a transplant donor.

This clonotype was picked up one time. The chain links TRBV18 to TRBJ2-7; 14 nucleotides agree with TRBD2. The CDR3 runs 16 residues. With V trimmed by 5 bases and J by 2 bases, 5 bases remained unmatched. Per the germline V gene, CDR1 is KGHSH and CDR2 is LQKENI. The CDR3 bases are TGTGCCAGCTCAACGGGACTAGCGGGAGTCCCCTACGAGCAGTACTTC. Protein: CASSTGLAGVPYEQYF.

In its sample, this clonotype was seen a few times. V usage is TRBV12-3 or TRBV12-4 and J usage is TRBJ1-2; 9 bases match TRBD1. V lost 5 bases, J lost 6 bases, and 7 bases stayed unmatched. The CDR3 runs to 14 residues. As DNA, the CDR3 is TGTGCCAGCAGTCGGACAGGGGTCAGGGATGGCTACACCTTC. This sequence encodes CASSRTGVRDGYTF.

This clonotype has just a few counts. V usage is TRBV5-1 and J usage is TRBJ1-4; tentatively, D is TRBD1 (5 bases). Trimming took 5 bases from V and 8 from J, leaving 16 bases between them. The V gene's germline CDR1 is SGHRS and CDR2 YFSETQ. The CDR3 is 14 residues long. CDR3: CASSVAPGQEKLFF. The CDR3 DNA follows: TGCGCCAGCAGTGTGGCCCCGGGGCAAGAAAAACTGTTTTTT.

The chain recombines TRBV5-1 with TRBJ2-1, with unresolved D. Germline V lookup: CDR1 SGHRS, CDR2 YFSETQ. This CDR3 has 17 amino acids. V was pared by 1 base and J by 0 bases, with 14 bases between. CDR3 nucleotide sequence: TGCGCCAGCAGCTTGTGGCTCTCAGAAGGCTCCTACAATGAGCAGTTCTTC. Amino acids: CASSLWLSEGSYNEQFF.

The V call is TRBV5-6, the J call TRBJ2-5, with 13 bases that match TRBD2. V lost 4 bases to trimming and J lost 2 bases; unmatched junction nucleotides: 5. Germline lookup yields CDR1 SGHDT and CDR2 YYEEEE. This CDR3 is built from 16 residues. CDR3 residues: CASSLRTSGRQETQYF. The CDR3, as DNA: TGTGCCAGCAGCCTCCGGACTAGCGGGAGACAAGAGACCCAGTACTTC. Looking up the rest from reference TRBV5-6 and TRBJ2-5 gives the full variable domain: DAGVTQSPTHLIKTRGQQVTLRCSPKSGHDTVSWYQQALGQGPQFIFQYYEEEERQRGNFPDRFSGHQFPNYSSELNVNALLLGDSALYLCASSLRTSGRQETQYFGPGTRLLVL.

The sample holds a few counts of this clonotype. The chain has TRBV12-3 or TRBV12-4 and TRBJ2-3; D not resolved. This CDR3 has 15 amino acids. V was pared by 3 bases and J by 0 bases, with 10 bases between. The CDR3 DNA reads TGTGCCAGCAGTTTTCGGGTTCCTAGCACAGATACGCAGTATTTT. Translation: CASSFRVPSTDTQYF.

The chain uses TRBV7-2 and TRBJ1-1; D unresolved. The V end lost 2 bases, the J end lost 4 bases, and 14 bases lay between the germline ends. The CDR3 runs 15 residues. CDR1 SGHTA and CDR2 FQGNSA come from the germline V gene. Here the CDR3 DNA reads TGTGCCAGCAGCTTATTCCGTAAGCCTTTCACTGAAGCTTTCTTT. It translates to CASSLFRKPFTEAFF. Full variable domain (outside the CDR3, taken from reference TRBV7-2 and TRBJ1-1): GAGVSQSPSNKVTEKGKDVELRCDPISGHTALYWYRQSLGQGLEFLIYFQGNSAPDKSGLPSDRFSAERTGGSVSTLTIQRTQQEDSAVYLCASSLFRKPFTEAFFGQGTRLTVV.

A few counts support this clonotype. The chain uses TRBV19 and TRBJ1-2; D not certain. V was cut by 6 bases and J by 3 bases, with 14 bases left in between. The CDR3 contains 14 residues. Per germline, CDR1 LNHDA and CDR2 SQIVND (reference sequence). DNA for the CDR3: TGTGCCAGTAGCCGCAATGAGTGGGACTATGGCTACACCTTC. Amino acids: CASSRNEWDYGYTF.

This clonotype was counted a few times. DNA for the CDR3: TGCAGTGCCCTCGGGGGGCTTCTTTACGAGCAGTACTTC. Protein sequence: CSALGGLLYEQYF. The chain joins TRBV20-1 to TRBJ2-7; possible D gene TRBD2, 7 bases. Trimming cost V 6 bases and J 4 bases, with 16 bases left between them. From germline, CDR1 is DFQATT and CDR2 SNEGSKA (reference sequence). This CDR3 is 13 amino acids long.

V usage is TRBV15 and J usage is TRBJ2-4; TRBD1 agrees at 8 bases. Germline trimming cut 0 bases from V and 8 bases from J; bases unmatched to any gene: 6. The CDR3 has 15 residues. Looked up from germline, CDR1 is LNHNV and CDR2 is YYDKDF (reference sequence). In DNA, the CDR3 is TGTGCCACCAGCAGAGACCTGGACAGGGCGGACATTCAGTACTTC. The encoded protein is CATSRDLDRADIQYF. Full variable domain (rest looked up from reference TRBV15 and TRBJ2-4): DAMVIQNPRYQVTQFGKPVTLSCSQTLNHNVMYWYQQKSSQAPKLLFHYYDKDFNNEADTPDNFQSRRPNTSFCFLDIRSPGLGDTAMYLCATSRDLDRADIQYFGAGTRLSVL.

The genes are TRBV7-6 and TRBJ2-3, with D unresolved. CDR3 size: 14 residues. CDR1 and CDR2 from the germline V gene are SGHVS and FNYEAQ. The germline V and J ends were trimmed by 3 bases and 4 bases, with 11 bases remaining between them. CDR3 DNA: TGTGCCAGCAGCTTCCCTCGAGAGGCAGATACGCAGTATTTT. This translates into CASSFPREADTQYF.

This clonotype came up a few times. The rearrangement joins TRBV5-1 to TRBJ2-7; D gene unclear. Germline V gene lookup returns CDR1 SGHRS and CDR2 YFSETQ. CDR3 length: 12 amino acids. The ends were cut back, 5 bases at V and 6 bases at J, with 12 bases in the middle. DNA of the CDR3: TGCGCCAGCAGATTCGGCGCTGGCGAGCAGTACTTC. It yields the protein CASRFGAGEQYF.

This clonotype was observed a few times. The gene calls are TRBV2 and TRBJ2-7; 10 positions match TRBD1. V was pared by 10 bases and J by 5 bases, with 5 bases of the junction left unmatched. The CDR3 sequence is 12 residues long. The germline V gene has CDR1 SNHLY and CDR2 FYNNEI. The DNA for the CDR3 is TGTGCCACCAGGGACAGGGGCCACGAGCAGTACTTC. It codes for CATRDRGHEQYF.

This clonotype was found a few times. The rearrangement links TRBV7-8 to TRBJ2-1; unclear D gene. Germline-derived CDR1 and CDR2 are SGHVS and FQNEAQ. The CDR3 runs 16 residues. The V end was cut by 0 bases, the J end by 8 bases, with 17 bases between. The CDR3 DNA sequence: TGTGCCAGCAGCTTAGCCGGCAGGCCCTTCTGGGATGAGCAGTTCTTC. This gives the protein CASSLAGRPFWDEQFF.

In its sample, this clonotype was seen many times. This chain uses TRBV27 with TRBJ2-2, with D uncertain. CDR3 length equals 14 residues. V shed 4 bases and J shed 5 bases, with 11 bases lying between them. Germline V gene data show CDR1 as MNHEY and CDR2 as SMNVEV (reference sequence). Here the CDR3 reads CASSYSRPTGELFF. CDR3 in DNA: TGTGCCAGCAGTTACTCACGGCCGACCGGGGAGCTGTTTTTT.

The chain joins TRBV7-8 to TRBJ1-1; D is undetermined. Looked up from germline, CDR1 is SGHVS and CDR2 is FQNEAQ. V lost 3 bases and J lost 5, with 10 bases in between. The CDR3 runs 13 residues. CDR3 protein: CASSFAGITEAFF. CDR3 nucleotides: TGTGCCAGCAGCTTCGCTGGGATAACTGAAGCTTTCTTT.

The gene calls are TRBV29-1 and TRBJ2-1; weak D call: TRBD2 (6 bases). Trimming stripped 6 bases from V and 5 bases from J, with 17 bases between. The germline CDR1 and CDR2 sequences are SQVTM and ANQGSEA. The CDR3 consists of 14 residues. CDR3 amino acids: CSVLTGEVNNEQFF. Written as DNA, the CDR3 is TGCAGCGTCCTTACCGGGGAGGTTAACAATGAGCAGTTCTTC.

V gene TRBV20-1 combines with J gene TRBJ1-2, with D unresolved. The CDR3 is made up of 15 amino acids. V was cut by 2 bases and J by 4 bases, with 17 bases left in between. Germline assignment: CDR1 DFQATT and CDR2 SNEGSKA (reference sequence). CDR3 sequence (DNA): TGCAGTGCTAGACCTGACACAAGGCCTAGCTATGGCTACACCTTC. Translation: CSARPDTRPSYGYTF.

This clonotype has just a few counts. V is TRBV5-5 and J is TRBJ1-5; weak D call: TRBD1 (6 bases). The CDR3 spans 14 residues. Trimming took 1 base from V and 6 from J, leaving 11 bases between them. The germline V gene encodes CDR1 SGHKS and CDR2 YYEKEE (reference sequence). DNA of the CDR3: TGTGCCAGCAGCTTGCTGACAGGTATTCAGCCCCAGCATTTT. This gives the protein CASSLLTGIQPQHF.

The chain combines TRBV29-1 with TRBJ2-5; TRBD1 aligns across 7 bases. Looked up from germline, CDR1 is SQVTM and CDR2 is ANQGSEA. The V and J ends lost 7 bases and 3 bases, in that order; junction bases with no gene match: 2. The CDR3 loop spans 11 amino acids. Here the CDR3 reads CSAGTEETQYF. CDR3 DNA sequence: TGCAGCGCCGGGACAGAAGAGACCCAGTACTTC.

This chain uses TRBV7-9 with TRBJ1-1; TRBD1 might be the D (5 bases). V dropped 6 bases and J dropped 7 bases, with 24 bases sitting between them. The CDR3 is made up of 16 amino acids. Germline V gene sequence: CDR1 SEHNR, CDR2 FQNEAQ (reference sequence). CDR3 amino acids: CASRTPLAGGTVEAFF. The CDR3 bases are TGTGCCAGCAGGACTCCCTTAGCGGGGGGTACGGTTGAAGCTTTCTTT.

There are many counts of this clonotype. V gene TRBV9 combines with J gene TRBJ1-4; D is unclear. The germline V gene has CDR1 SGDLS and CDR2 YYNGEE. Trimming took off 2 bases at V and 6 bases at J, with 14 bases between the two ends. This CDR3 spans 15 amino acids. Written as DNA, the CDR3 is TGTGCCAGCAGCGTGGAAGGTATTTTTGATGAAAAACTGTTTTTT. Encoded protein: CASSVEGIFDEKLFF. The complete variable domain, with remaining parts taken from reference TRBV9 and TRBJ1-4, reads DSGVTQTPKHLITATGQRVTLRCSPRSGDLSVYWYQQSLDQGLQFLIQYYNGEERAKGNILERFSAQQFPDLHSELNLSSLELGDSALYFCASSVEGIFDEKLFFGSGTQLSVL.

This clonotype was counted only a few times. This CDR3 reads CATPPGGQEFMNTEAFF. CDR3 in DNA: TGTGCCACCCCGCCGGGAGGCCAGGAATTCATGAACACTGAAGCTTTCTTT. The rearrangement uses TRBV7-9 and TRBJ1-1; D gene unclear. Per the germline V gene, CDR1 is SEHNR and CDR2 is FQNEAQ (reference sequence). The V end was cut by 10 bases, the J end by 0 bases, with 24 bases between. The CDR3 contains 17 residues.

A few counts support this clonotype. The V gene is TRBV6-5, the J gene TRBJ1-6, with D tentatively TRBD1 (6 bases). Germline V CDR1 and CDR2: MNHEY, SVGAGI. This CDR3 has 15 residues. V gave up 1 base and J gave up 9 bases, with 13 bases separating them. The DNA for the CDR3 is TGTGCCAGCAGTTACTACTTGGGGGCCCTTTCACCCCTCCACTTT. It codes for CASSYYLGALSPLHF.

This chain uses TRBV20-1 with TRBJ2-4; weak D call: TRBD2 (6 bases). Trimming removed 2 bases from V and 8 bases from J, with 25 bases in between. This CDR3 is 17 amino acids long. CDR1 and CDR2 (germline): DFQATT, SNEGSKA (reference sequence). CDR3 protein: CSARRPYGGPGGDIQYF. The CDR3 region has the DNA TGCAGTGCTAGAAGGCCCTATGGGGGTCCCGGGGGAGACATTCAGTACTTC.